This T cell receptor (beta chain) was identified in a study of glioma-infiltrating T cells after dendritic cell vaccination. Study background: Treatment, given 2003 to 2012, was autologous tumor lysate-pulsed dendritic cell vaccination. Three intradermal dendritic cell vaccine injections were given every two weeks.

The PCR used 60 V beta and 13 J beta primers. Some clones are missing from TCRdb's copy, which holds only in-frame ones; the method was immunoSEQ multiplex PCR. Of 71,000 or so clones detected, about 86% appear once; the ten largest clones hold roughly 7.9%. Selection required adequate fresh-frozen tumor tissue plus more than two years' survival data. The CDR3 sequence is 15 residues long. V lost 5 bases to trimming and J lost 4 bases; unmatched junction nucleotides: 6. The V gene's germline CDR1 is MNHEY and CDR2 SVGAGI. Sequenced material: blood, taken before dendritic cell vaccination. The TCR sequence derives from a human donor with glioblastoma. V is TRBV6-5 and J is TRBJ2-4, with 9 positions matching TRBD1. The CDR3 region has the DNA TGTGCCAGCAGTGCCACCGGGACAGGGAAAAACATTCAGTACTTC. Its translation: CASSATGTGKNIQYF.